This entry features one T cell receptor beta chain sequence. Its antigen is unknown. The J segment lost 2 bases and the V segment lost 2 bases, leaving 3 bases of the junction unmatched. The CDR3 covers 15 residues. CDR1 is MGHDK, CDR2 SYGVNS, per germline. The isolated RNA, all of it, was reverse transcribed, so expressed TCRB transcripts were what got sequenced. The study sequenced naive, central memory and regulatory T cell samples to an average of about 3.57 million reads. Libraries were prepared by immunoSEQ multiplex PCR; TCRdb keeps only in-frame clonotypes and omits some of them. The sample shows approximately 270,000 clones, 13% to 15% of them seen only once. By way of CD45RO/CCR7/CD25/CD127/CD95/CD27, the CD4+ regulatory, stem cell-like memory, central memory and naive cells were sorted. This specimen comes from a study of beta chain features in type 1 diabetes. Study-wide points: TCRB CDR3s were moderately but significantly shorter in Type 1 diabetes patients in all four CD4+ subsets.

Sequenced material: naive CD4+ T cells from blood. This clonotype originated in a man aged 25 to 45 with type 1 diabetes. The gene calls are TRBV25-1 and TRBJ2-1; 7 nucleotides agree with TRBD2. This chain's CDR3 is CASSEQRGTYNEQFF. CDR3 DNA sequence: TGTGCCAGCAGTGAACAGCGGGGCACCTACAATGAGCAGTTCTTC.